This is a list of T cell receptor beta chains from one sample in a study of blood T cell repertoires in COVID-19. Repertoires were generated with immunoSEQ multiplex PCR, while TCRdb's copy carries only in-frame clones and drops some. The sample records 150,000 to 200,000 clones, around 85% being singletons. Sequencing was done on a sample of peripheral blood. The receptors derive from a human donor with acute or convalescent COVID-19. The donor label of this sample is uncertain. CDR3s include the opening cysteine and the closing phenylalanine or tryptophan. Fields, in order: CDR3 protein, CDR3 DNA, J gene, CDR3 length, V gene, D gene, clone size. The D gene is left open where the match is weak. Clone size is not always given. Where it is, it says once, few, many or a class for expanded clones.

CDR3aa: CASSSGTGFAEQYF; CDR3nt: TGTGCCAGCTCATCCGGGACAGGGTTCGCCGAGCAGTACTTC; j_gene: TRBJ2-7; len: 14; v_gene: TRBV18; d_gene: TRBD1; abundance: -
CDR3aa: CASSLSPTGWTEAFF; CDR3nt: TGTGCCAGCAGCTTAAGCCCGACAGGGTGGACTGAAGCTTTCTTT; j_gene: TRBJ1-1; len: 15; v_gene: TRBV13; d_gene: TRBD1; abundance: once
CDR3aa: CASTPRPGGIEQFF; CDR3nt: TGTGCCAGCACGCCCCGTCCCGGGGGGATTGAGCAGTTCTTC; j_gene: TRBJ2-1; len: 14; v_gene: TRBV9; d_gene: TRBD2; abundance: -
CDR3aa: CASSSGFYGYTF; CDR3nt: TGTGCCAGCAGCTCAGGATTCTATGGCTACACCTTC; j_gene: TRBJ1-2; len: 12; v_gene: TRBV3-1/TRBV3-2; d_gene: -; abundance: -
CDR3aa: CATSGGQGIGYTF; CDR3nt: TGTGCCACCAGTGGGGGACAGGGGATTGGCTACACCTTC; j_gene: TRBJ1-2; len: 13; v_gene: TRBV24-1; d_gene: TRBD1; abundance: -
CDR3aa: CASSFGQGHEQYF; CDR3nt: TGTGCCAGCAGCTTTGGACAGGGCCACGAGCAGTACTTC; j_gene: TRBJ2-7; len: 13; v_gene: TRBV11-2; d_gene: TRBD1; abundance: -
CDR3aa: CASSFHGQPQHF; CDR3nt: TGTGCCAGCAGTTTCCACGGTCAGCCCCAGCATTTT; j_gene: TRBJ1-5; len: 12; v_gene: TRBV27; d_gene: -; abundance: -
CDR3aa: CASSHPGVSYNEQFF; CDR3nt: TGCGCCAGCAGCCATCCAGGGGTCTCCTACAATGAGCAGTTCTTC; j_gene: TRBJ2-1; len: 15; v_gene: TRBV4-1; d_gene: -; abundance: -
CDR3aa: CASLPQITDTQYF; CDR3nt: TGTGCCAGCCTGCCACAGATCACAGATACGCAGTATTTT; j_gene: TRBJ2-3; len: 13; v_gene: TRBV7-2; d_gene: -; abundance: -
CDR3aa: CASSIPRTGHTEAFF; CDR3nt: TGTGCCAGTAGTATTCCTCGGACAGGGCATACTGAAGCTTTCTTT; j_gene: TRBJ1-1; len: 15; v_gene: TRBV19; d_gene: TRBD1; abundance: -
CDR3aa: CASSKSPGSTNEKLFF; CDR3nt: TGTGCCAGCAGCAAGTCCCCGGGATCAACTAATGAAAAACTGTTTTTT; j_gene: TRBJ1-4; len: 16; v_gene: TRBV9; d_gene: -; abundance: -